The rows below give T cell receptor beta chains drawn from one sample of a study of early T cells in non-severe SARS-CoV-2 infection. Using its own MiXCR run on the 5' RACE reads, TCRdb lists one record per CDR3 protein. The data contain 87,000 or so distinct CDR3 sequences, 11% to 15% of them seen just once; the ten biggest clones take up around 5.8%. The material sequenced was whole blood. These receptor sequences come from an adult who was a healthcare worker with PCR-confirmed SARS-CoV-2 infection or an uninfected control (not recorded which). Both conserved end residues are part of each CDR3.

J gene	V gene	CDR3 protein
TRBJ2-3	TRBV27	CASIPTGTSGPRSTQYF
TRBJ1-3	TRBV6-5	CASSYSLGQSSGNTIYF
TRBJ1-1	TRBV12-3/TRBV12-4	CASRHNRVPEAFF
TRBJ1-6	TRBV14	CASSLSTLPLHF
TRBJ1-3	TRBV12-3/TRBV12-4	CASSFSGATTIYF
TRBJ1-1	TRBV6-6	CASSYKRDRNTEAFF
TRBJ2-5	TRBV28	CASSSNLRAQYF
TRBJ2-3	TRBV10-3	CAMRTRLGTDTQYF
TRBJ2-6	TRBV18	CASSPPPNSGANVLTF
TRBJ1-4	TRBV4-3	CASSQEAQGVSGEKLFF
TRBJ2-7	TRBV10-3	CAIRRDKVGEQYF
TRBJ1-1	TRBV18	CASSPGGQNTEAFF
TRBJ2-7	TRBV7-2	CASSLARTEQYF
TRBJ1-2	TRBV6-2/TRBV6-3	CASSSGTGSSGYTF
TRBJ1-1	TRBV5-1	CASSPEGGPATEAFF
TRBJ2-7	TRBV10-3	CAISGAGLSSYEQYF
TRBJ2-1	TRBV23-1	CASSQSRPKLYNEQFF
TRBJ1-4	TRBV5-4	CASSFSDEKLFF
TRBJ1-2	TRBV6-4	CASRGQGSHGYTF
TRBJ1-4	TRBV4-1	CASSPEQGILNEKLFF
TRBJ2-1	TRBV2	CASGGPGSSEQFF
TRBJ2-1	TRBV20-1	CSARGGGLVNEQFF
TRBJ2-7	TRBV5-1	CASSASYEQYF
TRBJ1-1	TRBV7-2	CASSLEWGRGTEAFF
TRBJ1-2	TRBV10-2	CASSEAREGDYGYTF